Listed here are 20 T cell receptor beta chains from one sample, sequenced in a study of T-cell reconstitution after alpha-beta-depleted transplantation in children. Construction of the TCRbeta library involved unique molecular identifiers. MiXCR, run by TCRdb on the PCR reads, gives a single entry per CDR3 protein. Of fewer than 1 million distinct CDR3 sequences listed, approximately 15% are singletons. The sequencing here drew on PBMCs, mostly from graft donor cells, taken 360 days after TCRalphabeta/CD19-depleted stem cell transplant. The origin of the receptors is a male patient between 10 and 17 years old who had a stem cell transplant for acute lymphoblastic leukemia, so the T cells may come from the graft donor.

This clonotype showed up many times. This chain joins TRBV5-1 and TRBJ2-2, with 8 positions matching TRBD1. The CDR3 is 16 residues long. J lost 6 bases, V lost 3 bases, and 10 bases had no gene match. Germline CDR1 and CDR2: SGHRS and YFSETQ. The CDR3 loop reads CASSSTDRVLAGELFF. The CDR3 DNA is TGCGCCAGCAGCTCAACGGACAGGGTGTTAGCCGGGGAGCTGTTTTTT.

The chain uses TRBV7-3 and TRBJ2-3; TRBD2 matches 12 bases. The CDR3 spans 15 residues. Trimming cost V 3 bases and J 6 bases; bases outside gene matches: 4. Germline assignment: CDR1 SGHTA and CDR2 FQGTGA. CDR3 bases: TGTGCCAGCAGCTTGACTAGCGGGAGCCTGGATACGCAGTATTTT. Translating gives CASSLTSGSLDTQYF.

The chain combines TRBV12-5 with TRBJ2-5, with 8 bases aligning to TRBD1. The CDR3 totals 13 residues. V was pared by 6 bases and J by 4 bases, with 4 bases of the junction left unmatched. Germline V gives CDR1 LGHNT, CDR2 FRNRAP. CDR3 residues: CASGPTGVETQYF. The CDR3 DNA follows: TGTGCTAGTGGCCCGACAGGGGTAGAGACCCAGTACTTC.

This clonotype appeared a single time. This chain links TRBV19 with TRBJ2-7; 8 bases map to TRBD1. The V segment lost 2 bases and the J segment 0 bases; nucleotides outside the gene matches: 9. The CDR3 has 17 amino acids. The germline V gene has CDR1 LNHDA and CDR2 SQIVND (reference sequence). CDR3 bases: TGTGCCAGTAGTATAAAGCCCAACAGGGGGACCTCCTACGAGCAGTACTTC. The encoded protein is CASSIKPNRGTSYEQYF.

This clonotype was seen a few times. The V call is TRBV5-6, the J call TRBJ2-4, with D possibly matching TRBD2 (7 bases). Trimming pared 0 bases from V and 4 bases from J, leaving 14 bases between. Germline V gene sequence: CDR1 SGHDT, CDR2 YYEEEE. The length of the CDR3 is 16 residues. The DNA of the CDR3 is TGTGCCAGCAGCTTGGGGGGGGCGGGACTAAAAAACATTCAGTACTTC. It codes for CASSLGGAGLKNIQYF.

This clonotype was seen many times. V gene TRBV9 combines with J gene TRBJ2-5, with unresolved D. CDR1 SGDLS and CDR2 YYNGEE come from the germline V gene. This CDR3 has 14 amino acids. V gave up 0 bases and J gave up 5 bases, with 11 bases separating them. The CDR3 spells CASSVDPVGETQYF. DNA of the CDR3: TGTGCCAGCAGCGTAGACCCAGTCGGGGAGACCCAGTACTTC.

This clonotype occurred a few times. The V and J genes are TRBV29-1 and TRBJ2-7, with TRBD2 matching over 11 bases. The germline V gene encodes CDR1 SQVTM and CDR2 ANQGSEA. CDR3 size: 14 residues. After removal of 7 bases from V and 5 bases from J, the junction contained 10 bases not matched to a gene. The CDR3 bases are TGCAGCGGCCGGCTAGCGGGAGGTAGCAACGAGCAGTACTTC. Encoded protein: CSGRLAGGSNEQYF.

This chain links TRBV12-3 or TRBV12-4 with TRBJ2-5, with D unclear. This CDR3 contains 13 residues. V was trimmed by 2 bases and J by 4 bases, leaving 8 bases between them. The CDR3 DNA is TGTGCCAGCAGTTTAATTTCCGGAGAGACCCAGTACTTC. Its translation is CASSLISGETQYF.

V usage is TRBV18 and J usage is TRBJ2-7; TRBD1 matches at 8 bases. The CDR3 length is 14 residues. Trimming took 6 bases from V and 4 from J; bases not matched to a gene: 8. Germline-derived CDR1 and CDR2 are KGHSH and LQKENI. Written as DNA, the CDR3 is TGTGCCAGCTCCCGGGACAGGAGAATGTACGAGCAGTACTTC. This gives the protein CASSRDRRMYEQYF.

This sequence joins TRBV4-1 and TRBJ2-1; TRBD2 matches 9 bases. The germline V gene has CDR1 MGHRA and CDR2 YSYEKL. The CDR3 loop spans 15 amino acids. The J segment lost 9 bases and the V segment lost 4 bases, leaving 10 bases of the junction unmatched. The CDR3 sequence is CASSLSIGLASEQFF. CDR3 nucleotide sequence: TGCGCCAGCAGCCTATCAATTGGACTAGCGTCTGAGCAGTTCTTC.

This clonotype was counted only a few times. The V gene is TRBV11-2, the J gene TRBJ2-5, with 8 positions matching TRBD1. The CDR3 extends over 17 amino acids. V trimming: 1 base; J trimming: 4 bases; junction bases outside the gene matches: 11. Germline loops: CDR1 SGHAT, CDR2 FQNNGV. The CDR3 reads CASSLGGLQGVGETQYF. CDR3 bases: TGTGCCAGCAGCTTAGGAGGCCTACAGGGGGTGGGAGAGACCCAGTACTTC.

Only a few counts were recorded for this clonotype. The CDR3 spells CSARGGYNEQFF. The CDR3 DNA reads TGCAGTGCTAGAGGAGGATACAATGAGCAGTTCTTC. V gene TRBV20-1 combines with J gene TRBJ2-1; the D is unclear. Germline loops: CDR1 DFQATT, CDR2 SNEGSKA (reference sequence). With 1 base removed from V and 4 bases from J, the gap between germline ends came to 5 bases. The CDR3 is 12 residues long.

Comment on this clonotype: A read error may produce the germline difference seen at one junction end. J is TRBJ2-3 and V is TRBV5-4; 8 bases align to TRBD2. CDR3 length equals 15 residues. Germline CDR1 SGHNT, CDR2 YYREEE (reference sequence). The CDR3 loop reads CASSDQREWVDMQYF. CDR3 coding DNA: TGTGCCAGCAGCGACCAGCGGGAGTGGGTAGATATGCAGTATTTT.

This chain connects TRBV5-1 to TRBJ1-1; no clear D gene. The CDR3 is 15 amino acids. Trimming stripped 4 bases from V and 1 base from J, with 14 bases between. Germline-derived CDR1 and CDR2 are SGHRS and YFSETQ. CDR3: CASSPGGASNTEAFF. DNA of the CDR3: TGCGCCAGCAGCCCCGGCGGAGCCTCGAACACTGAAGCTTTCTTT.

This clonotype was counted only a few times. The gene calls are TRBV9 and TRBJ2-1; D ambiguous. The CDR3 runs to 13 residues. Trimming took 0 bases from V and 6 from J, leaving 7 bases between them. From germline, CDR1 is SGDLS and CDR2 YYNGEE. This chain's CDR3 is CASSVGSTNEQFF. DNA for the CDR3: TGTGCCAGCAGCGTAGGATCAACCAATGAGCAGTTCTTC.

In this sample, this clonotype turned up many times. This chain links TRBV7-9 with TRBJ1-2, with TRBD1 matching 7 bases. The J segment lost 4 bases and the V segment lost 2 bases, leaving 1 base of the junction unmatched. The germline CDR1 and CDR2 sequences are SEHNR and FQNEAQ (reference sequence). The CDR3 is 13 amino acids. Here the CDR3 DNA reads TGTGCCAGCAGCTTATACAGGGGCTATGGCTACACCTTC. It is translated as CASSLYRGYGYTF.

The chain couples TRBV3-1 to TRBJ2-1, with a possible D match to TRBD2 (6 bases). Germline assignment: CDR1 LGHDT and CDR2 YNNKEL (reference sequence). Trimming removed 4 bases from V and 0 bases from J, with 31 bases in between. The CDR3 has 22 residues. The CDR3 here is CASSPYQTPGLIYVSSYNEQFF. DNA of the CDR3: TGTGCCAGCAGCCCCTACCAAACCCCGGGACTGATCTACGTTAGCTCCTACAATGAGCAGTTCTTC.

The CDR3 DNA reads as TGTGCCAGCAGCCAAGATACGACGGGAGGAACCCAGTACTTC. Residues: CASSQDTTGGTQYF. This chain joins TRBV3-1 and TRBJ2-5; 7 bases agree with TRBD2. J was trimmed by 8 bases and V by 0 bases; bases with no gene match: 6. Germline V gene sequence: CDR1 LGHDT, CDR2 YNNKEL (reference sequence). This CDR3 spans 14 amino acids.

V and J are TRBV20-1 and TRBJ2-3; D is unclear. The CDR3 extends over 15 amino acids. CDR1 is DFQATT, CDR2 SNEGSKA, per germline (reference sequence). The ends were cut back, 4 bases at V and 4 bases at J, with 18 bases in the middle. The CDR3 protein is CSATPRLGSADTQYF. In DNA, the CDR3 is TGCAGTGCTACCCCCAGGCTGGGAAGCGCAGATACGCAGTATTTT.

This clonotype was counted a few times. The genes are TRBV4-1 and TRBJ2-7; D is unresolved. CDR1 and CDR2 from the germline V gene are MGHRA and YSYEKL. V was pared by 1 base and J by 5 bases, with 15 bases between. The CDR3 consists of 15 residues. The DNA for the CDR3 is TGCGCCAGCAGCCAAGTGTGGGAAAAGAAGCACGAGCAGTACTTC. This gives the protein CASSQVWEKKHEQYF.